The 17 T cell receptor beta chains below all came from one sample that was sequenced in a study of response to subunit inactivated influenza vaccine. MiXCR, run by TCRdb on the RT-PCR reads, gives a single entry per CDR3 protein. The data contain about half a million distinct CDR3 sequences, roughly 8.2% of them singletons. The sample here was PBMCs from blood, taken roughly 24 months after vaccination. These receptors all stem from a man in his fifties or sixties who received an inactivated influenza vaccine.

Many counts were recorded for this clonotype. The V call is TRBV6-1, the J call TRBJ2-5, with 9 bases fitting TRBD2. The V gene end was trimmed by 5 bases and the J gene end by 0 bases; junction bases not matched to a gene: 7. There are 16 residues in the CDR3. CDR1 MNHNS and CDR2 SASEGT come from the germline V gene. The CDR3 DNA is TGTGCCAGCAGTATCGGGGCGGGAGGGTACCAAGAGACCCAGTACTTC. It is translated as CASSIGAGGYQETQYF.

This clonotype was detected ten times or more. The rearrangement links TRBV11-2 to TRBJ2-1; 12 nucleotides match TRBD2. Germline CDR1 is SGHAT and CDR2 is FQNNGV. This CDR3 contains 18 residues. V trimming: 4 bases; J trimming: 0 bases; junction bases outside the gene matches: 7. The CDR3 reads CASSSSGLAGNSYNEQFF. The CDR3, as DNA: TGTGCCAGCAGCTCATCAGGACTAGCGGGAAACTCCTACAATGAGCAGTTCTTC.

This clonotype was seen a handful of times. The genes are TRBV4-3 and TRBJ1-2; no firm D call. Germline loops: CDR1 LGHNA, CDR2 YSLEER. The length of the CDR3 is 14 residues. V dropped 0 bases and J dropped 7 bases, with 12 bases sitting between them. Here the CDR3 reads CASSQELRGAGYTF. CDR3 in DNA: TGCGCCAGCAGCCAAGAGTTACGAGGCGCTGGCTACACCTTC.

This clonotype was detected only a few times. This chain connects TRBV11-2 to TRBJ2-5, with D possibly matching TRBD2 (5 bases). The germline CDR1 and CDR2 sequences are SGHAT and FQNNGV. Trimming cost V 1 base and J 0 bases, with 9 bases left between them. CDR3 size: 15 residues. The CDR3 DNA is TGTGCCAGCAGCTTAGTCGGAGGTTACCAAGAGACCCAGTACTTC. The encoded protein is CASSLVGGYQETQYF.

This clonotype was counted between two and nine times. The chain employs TRBV5-1 and TRBJ2-2; D is ambiguous. The CDR3 extends over 17 amino acids. CDR1 is SGHRS, CDR2 YFSETQ, per germline. V was pared by 4 bases and J by 6 bases, with 22 bases between. The CDR3 DNA sequence: TGCGCCAGCAGCAACCGGAGAGGTACCACCCGGGCCGGGGAGCTGTTTTTT. It translates to CASSNRRGTTRAGELFF.

This clonotype was counted many times. This rearrangement joins TRBV5-1 to TRBJ2-3; 7 bases map to TRBD2. V was pared by 1 base and J by 1 base, with 12 bases of the junction left unmatched. Per germline, CDR1 SGHRS and CDR2 YFSETQ. This CDR3 region has 18 residues. CDR3 residues: CASSLSAKAGVGTDTQYF. The CDR3 bases are TGCGCCAGCAGCTTGTCAGCAAAGGCGGGAGTTGGCACAGATACGCAGTATTTT.

In its sample, this clonotype was seen a few times. The V call is TRBV11-2, the J call TRBJ2-1; D is unclear. Looked up from germline, CDR1 is SGHAT and CDR2 is FQNNGV. The CDR3 length is 18 residues. V lost 5 bases and J lost 0, with 20 bases in between. As DNA, the CDR3 is TGTGCCAGCAGCACGGAGTACCGGGTTATAAGCTCCTACAATGAGCAGTTCTTC. Its translation is CASSTEYRVISSYNEQFF.

This clonotype was observed many times. DNA for the CDR3: TGCAGCGTCCGACTAGCGGGGACCACAGATACGCAGTATTTT. Translation: CSVRLAGTTDTQYF. This sequence joins TRBV29-1 and TRBJ2-3; TRBD2 agrees at 11 bases. The V and J ends lost 6 bases and 2 bases, in that order; junction bases with no gene match: 4. This CDR3 region has 14 residues. Germline lookup yields CDR1 SQVTM and CDR2 ANQGSEA.

This rearrangement joins TRBV5-5 to TRBJ2-7, with D perhaps matching TRBD1 (5 bases). V gave up 9 bases and J gave up 3 bases, with 16 bases separating them. The length of the CDR3 is 13 residues. From germline, CDR1 is SGHKS and CDR2 YYEKEE (reference sequence). The CDR3 DNA reads as TGTGCCATCGGCACCCGACAGATCTACGAGCAGTACTTC. Its protein is CAIGTRQIYEQYF.

This clonotype was seen repeatedly, ten times or more. The CDR3 loop reads CASSPYSSEQYF. In DNA form, the CDR3 reads TGTGCCAGCTCACCATACAGTTCCGAGCAGTACTTC. The chain uses TRBV18 and TRBJ2-7; the D is unclear. Per the germline V gene, CDR1 is KGHSH and CDR2 is LQKENI. The CDR3 spans 12 residues. V was clipped by 2 bases and J by 6 bases, with 8 bases between them.

This clonotype was found many times. The chain couples TRBV5-1 to TRBJ2-3; 8 bases agree with TRBD1. CDR3 size: 16 residues. Germline CDR1 reads SGHRS; CDR2 reads YFSETQ. V shed 4 bases, J shed 2 bases, and the junction held 9 bases outside the gene matches. The DNA of the CDR3 is TGCGCCAGCAGCAAGGGACAGGCCCCAGCCACAGATACGCAGTATTTT. It is translated as CASSKGQAPATDTQYF.

This clonotype has at least ten counts. The chain couples TRBV27 to TRBJ2-7; D may be TRBD1 or TRBD2 (5 bases each). The CDR3 loop spans 13 amino acids. The V gene's germline CDR1 is MNHEY and CDR2 SMNVEV (reference sequence). With 3 bases removed from V and 4 bases from J, the gap between germline ends came to 10 bases. The CDR3 nucleotides read TGTGCCAGCAGTTTGTTATGGGGGTACGAGCAGTACTTC. Protein product: CASSLLWGYEQYF.

This clonotype was recorded at least ten times. The V and J genes are TRBV24-1 and TRBJ2-7; the D gene is possibly TRBD2 (5 bases). V was trimmed by 5 bases and J by 1 base, leaving 8 bases between them. The germline V gene encodes CDR1 KGHDR and CDR2 SFDVKD. This CDR3 is 13 amino acids long. For the CDR3, the DNA is TGTGCCACCAGTGGTACGGGGTCCTACGAGCAGTACTTC. Its protein product is CATSGTGSYEQYF.

Note on this clonotype: A read error may explain this, as a much larger clone is one base away. The chain's CDR3 is CSSSYHGLLAKNIQYF. CDR3 coding DNA: TGTTCCAGCAGTTACCATGGTCTGCTAGCCAAAAACATTCAGTACTTC. The chain employs TRBV12-3 or TRBV12-4 and TRBJ2-4; D unresolved. This CDR3 has 16 residues.

The table lists this clonotype with many counts. The chain carries TRBV7-2 and TRBJ2-2, with D hard to call. The germline V gene encodes CDR1 SGHTA and CDR2 FQGNSA. The length of the CDR3 is 13 residues. Trimming left V 2 bases short and J 7 bases short, with 8 bases between. DNA of the CDR3: TGTGCCAGCAGCTTAAAGGCAGGCGGGGAGCTGTTTTTT. This encodes CASSLKAGGELFF.

The chain combines TRBV29-1 with TRBJ2-7; D is perhaps TRBD2 (6 bases). This CDR3 has 13 amino acids. Trimming pared 6 bases from V and 1 base from J, leaving 13 bases between. Germline V gene sequence: CDR1 SQVTM, CDR2 ANQGSEA. CDR3 loop: CSVGAGTSYEQYF. The DNA of the CDR3 is TGCAGCGTCGGTGCCGGGACTTCCTACGAGCAGTACTTC.

This clonotype was detected ten times or more. This chain joins TRBV11-2 and TRBJ2-2; D is perhaps TRBD1 (6 bases). The CDR3 is 15 amino acids. Germline V lookup: CDR1 SGHAT, CDR2 FQNNGV. With 1 base removed from V and 5 bases from J, the gap between germline ends came to 11 bases. The CDR3 region is CASSLGRTVTGELFF. CDR3 nucleotides: TGTGCCAGCAGCTTAGGAAGGACAGTAACCGGGGAGCTGTTTTTT.